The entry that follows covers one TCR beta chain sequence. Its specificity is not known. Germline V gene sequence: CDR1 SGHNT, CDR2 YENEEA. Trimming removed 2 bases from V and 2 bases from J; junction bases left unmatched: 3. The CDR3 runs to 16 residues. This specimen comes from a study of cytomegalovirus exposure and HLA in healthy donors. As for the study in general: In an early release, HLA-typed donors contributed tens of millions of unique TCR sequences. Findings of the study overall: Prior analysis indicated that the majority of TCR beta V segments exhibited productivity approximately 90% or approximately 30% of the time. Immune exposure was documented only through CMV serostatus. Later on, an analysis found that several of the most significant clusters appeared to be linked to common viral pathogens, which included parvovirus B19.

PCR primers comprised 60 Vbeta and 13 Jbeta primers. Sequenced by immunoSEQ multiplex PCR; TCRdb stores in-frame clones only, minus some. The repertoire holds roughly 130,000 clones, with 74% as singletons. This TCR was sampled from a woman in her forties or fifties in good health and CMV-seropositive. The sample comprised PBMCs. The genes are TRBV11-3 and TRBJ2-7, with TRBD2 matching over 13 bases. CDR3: CASSLRLAGGTYEQYF. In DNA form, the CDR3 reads TGTGCCAGCAGCTTAAGACTAGCGGGGGGAACCTACGAGCAGTACTTC.